This is a list of T cell receptor beta chains from one sample in a study of graft-versus-host responses after intestinal transplantation. These receptors have no known antigen. The assay was immunoSEQ multiplex PCR, and TCRdb's table has in-frame clones only and misses some. The sample has around 100,000 clones, about 90% seen once. Sequencing used unstimulated CD4+ T cells sorted from spleen or lymph node cells, obtained before intestinal transplant. Source of these receptors: a human donor who received an intestinal transplant. Both conserved end residues are part of each CDR3. A D gene is named only where the DNA matches it firmly. Size values are once, few and many counts, or a class for expanded clones, and some rows have none.

v_gene,j_gene,abundance,d_gene,CDR3aa,CDR3nt
TRBV28,TRBJ1-5,NA,NA,CASRPLRLFQPQHF,TGTGCCAGCAGGCCTCTTCGATTATTTCAGCCCCAGCATTTT
TRBV5-1,TRBJ2-1,NA,NA,CASSLSGGNYNEQFF,TGCGCCAGCAGCTTATCGGGGGGCAACTACAATGAGCAGTTCTTC
TRBV4-1,TRBJ2-1,NA,NA,CASSQERILMRNEQFF,TGCGCCAGCAGCCAAGAGCGGATCTTGATGAGGAATGAGCAGTTCTTC
TRBV2,TRBJ1-6,NA,NA,CASSENIGSPLHF,TGTGCCAGCAGTGAGAACATCGGTTCACCCCTCCACTTT
TRBV5-1,TRBJ1-4,NA,TRBD1,CASSGETGGLEKLFF,TGCGCCAGCAGCGGGGAAACAGGGGGCCTTGAAAAACTGTTTTTT
TRBV10-2,TRBJ2-7,NA,TRBD2,CASKLAGTYEQYF,TGCGCCAGCAAACTAGCGGGCACCTACGAGCAGTACTTC
TRBV27,TRBJ2-7,NA,TRBD1,CASRLGQGAYEQYF,TGTGCCAGCAGATTGGGACAGGGGGCCTACGAGCAGTACTTC
TRBV5-1,TRBJ2-7,NA,TRBD1,CASSPVTGGAASSYEQYF,TGCGCCAGCAGCCCAGTGACAGGGGGCGCGGCCAGCTCCTACGAGCAGTACTTC
TRBV19,TRBJ2-1,NA,TRBD2,CASSIVGGLHNEQFF,TGTGCCAGTAGTATCGTCGGGGGGTTACACAATGAGCAGTTCTTC
TRBV5-4,TRBJ2-3,NA,TRBD2,CASSRGLAGTTDTQYF,TGTGCCAGCAGCCGGGGACTAGCGGGGACCACAGATACGCAGTATTTT
TRBV5-1,TRBJ2-1,NA,NA,CARGAARPNNEQFF,TGCGCCAGGGGGGCAGCCCGGCCCAACAATGAGCAGTTCTTC
TRBV19,TRBJ2-5,NA,NA,CASSGETQYF,TGTGCCAGTAGTGGGGAGACCCAGTACTTC
TRBV19,TRBJ2-6,NA,NA,CASSIGNSGANVLTF,TGTGCCAGTAGTATAGGGAATTCTGGGGCCAACGTCCTGACTTTC
TRBV18,TRBJ1-2,NA,TRBD1,CASSPRDRGPGGYTF,TGTGCCAGCTCACCAAGGGACAGAGGACCTGGGGGCTACACCTTC
TRBV20-1,TRBJ1-1,NA,NA,CSARGTEAFF,TGCAGTGCTAGGGGGACTGAAGCTTTCTTT
TRBV5-1,TRBJ2-7,NA,NA,CASSSDLGRAEQYF,TGCGCCAGCAGCTCAGATCTAGGGCGCGCCGAGCAGTACTTC
TRBV5-1,TRBJ2-3,NA,NA,CASSTPGLGTDTQYF,TGCGCCAGCAGCACTCCGGGACTTGGCACAGATACGCAGTATTTT
TRBV4-2,TRBJ2-5,NA,NA,CASSQAAYRSQETQYF,TGTGCCAGCAGCCAAGCCGCGTACAGAAGTCAAGAGACCCAGTACTTC
TRBV28,TRBJ2-3,once,NA,CASSKGGDTQYF,TGTGCCAGCAGTAAAGGGGGAGATACGCAGTATTTT
TRBV7-3,TRBJ2-2,NA,TRBD2,CASSLTSGSTGELFF,TGTGCCAGCAGCTTGACTAGCGGGAGCACCGGGGAGCTGTTTTTT
TRBV7-2,TRBJ2-1,once,NA,CASSVVGEKQFF,TGTGCCAGCAGCGTAGTGGGGGAAAAGCAGTTCTTC
TRBV18,TRBJ2-5,NA,NA,CASSPPDSRTQYF,TGTGCCAGCTCACCACCGGACAGCAGAACCCAGTACTTC
TRBV29-1,TRBJ2-3,NA,NA,CSVHLGADTQYF,TGCAGCGTTCACCTAGGAGCAGATACGCAGTATTTT
TRBV6-1,TRBJ1-2,NA,TRBD1,CASSSPGQGNYGYTF,TGTGCCAGCAGTTCCCCGGGACAGGGTAACTATGGCTACACCTTC
TRBV4-1,TRBJ1-1,NA,NA,CASRGGGRDTEAFF,TGCGCCAGCAGGGGCGGGGGGCGCGACACTGAAGCTTTCTTT
TRBV29-1,TRBJ2-3,once,TRBD2,CSVPRTSGGHTDTQYF,TGCAGCGTCCCCCGGACTAGCGGGGGACACACAGATACGCAGTATTTT
TRBV7-6,TRBJ2-3,NA,NA,CASSIDGGTQYF,TGTGCCAGCAGCATCGACGGGGGTACGCAGTATTTT
TRBV5-4,TRBJ1-6,NA,NA,CASSLAGIYNSPLHF,TGTGCCAGCAGCTTGGCCGGGATCTATAATTCACCCCTCCACTTT
TRBV29-1,TRBJ1-1,once,NA,CSVSTTGTTEAFF,TGCAGCGTTTCTACCACAGGGACCACTGAAGCTTTCTTT
TRBV6-1,TRBJ1-1,NA,NA,CASSEVRGRNTEAFF,TGTGCCAGCAGTGAAGTCCGTGGACGGAACACTGAAGCTTTCTTT
TRBV10-3,TRBJ2-7,NA,TRBD1,CAIRPGTGVGEQYF,TGTGCCATCAGGCCCGGGACAGGGGTGGGGGAGCAGTACTTC
TRBV7-9,TRBJ2-3,NA,NA,CASSLVGDTQYF,TGTGCCAGCAGCTTGGTGGGGGATACGCAGTATTTT
TRBV9,TRBJ1-2,NA,TRBD1,CASSVGWGTEGYTF,TGTGCCAGCAGCGTAGGATGGGGGACAGAGGGCTACACCTTC
TRBV30,TRBJ2-3,NA,NA,CAGHETADTQYF,TGTGCCGGACACGAGACGGCAGATACGCAGTATTTT
TRBV27,TRBJ1-6,NA,NA,CASSLLGDNSPLHF,TGTGCCAGCAGTTTACTGGGGGATAATTCACCCCTCCACTTT
TRBV12-5,TRBJ2-7,once,NA,CASASLRREEQYF,TGTGCTAGTGCCTCTTTAAGGAGAGAGGAGCAGTACTTC
TRBV9,TRBJ2-5,NA,NA,CASSVEAISQETQYF,TGTGCCAGCAGCGTAGAGGCGATCTCTCAAGAGACCCAGTACTTC
TRBV6-5,TRBJ2-7,NA,TRBD2,CASERAGGGSYEQYF,TGTGCCAGCGAGAGGGCGGGAGGAGGATCCTACGAGCAGTACTTC
TRBV10-3,TRBJ2-1,NA,NA,CAIRPDYVDEQFF,TGTGCCATCAGGCCCGATTACGTGGATGAGCAGTTCTTC
TRBV2,TRBJ2-2,NA,NA,CASREDGNTGELFF,TGTGCCAGCAGGGAGGACGGGAACACCGGGGAGCTGTTTTTT
TRBV27,TRBJ2-3,NA,TRBD1,CASSLGDRGSDTQYF,TGTGCCAGCAGTTTAGGTGACAGGGGGTCAGATACGCAGTATTTT
TRBV18,TRBJ2-5,NA,TRBD1,CASSPLQGAETQYF,TGTGCCAGCTCACCGCTTCAGGGGGCTGAGACCCAGTACTTC
TRBV19,TRBJ2-6,NA,NA,CASSLDRTRLSGANVLTF,TGTGCCAGTAGTCTCGACCGGACCAGACTTTCTGGGGCCAACGTCCTGACTTTC
TRBV14,TRBJ2-3,few,NA,CASSVSDTQYF,TGTGCCAGCAGTGTATCAGATACGCAGTATTTT
TRBV5-1,TRBJ2-7,NA,TRBD2,CASSSREGTAYEQYF,TGCGCCAGCAGCTCGAGGGAGGGGACGGCCTACGAGCAGTACTTC
TRBV6-1,TRBJ1-4,NA,TRBD1,CASCRGQGNEKLFF,TGTGCCAGCTGCAGGGGACAGGGGAATGAAAAACTGTTTTTT
TRBV6-6,TRBJ2-7,NA,NA,CAIPDWSLYEQYF,TGTGCCATTCCGGACTGGAGCCTCTACGAGCAGTACTTC
TRBV15,TRBJ1-5,NA,TRBD1,CATSRSGVDRVNQPQHF,TGTGCCACCAGCAGATCTGGGGTAGACAGGGTCAATCAGCCCCAGCATTTT
TRBV2,TRBJ2-7,NA,TRBD1,CASISGQGAYEQYF,TGTGCCAGCATATCGGGACAGGGGGCGTATGAGCAGTACTTC
TRBV10-2,TRBJ2-2,NA,TRBD2,CASDGRADTGELFF,TGCGCCAGCGACGGGAGGGCCGACACCGGGGAGCTGTTTTTT
TRBV7-6,TRBJ2-5,NA,NA,CASSSVRGETQYF,TGTGCCAGCAGTTCAGTCCGAGGAGAGACCCAGTACTTC
TRBV11-2,TRBJ2-1,NA,NA,CASSGEAPGNEQFF,TGTGCCAGCAGCGGGGAGGCCCCTGGCAATGAGCAGTTCTTC
TRBV28,TRBJ1-1,NA,TRBD1,CASRPSTGSATEAFF,TGTGCCAGCAGACCGTCGACAGGGAGTGCCACTGAAGCTTTCTTT
TRBV5-5,TRBJ1-2,NA,TRBD1,CASSVVAGGSYGYTF,TGTGCCAGCAGCGTCGTAGCAGGGGGGAGCTATGGCTACACCTTC
TRBV19,TRBJ1-6,NA,NA,CASSIPPLGVTNSPLHF,TGTGCCAGTAGTATCCCCCCTCTGGGGGTGACTAATTCACCCCTCCACTTT
TRBV5-4,TRBJ2-1,NA,NA,CASSMTGLSYNEQFF,TGTGCCAGCAGCATGACAGGCCTCTCCTACAATGAGCAGTTCTTC
TRBV7-2,TRBJ1-1,NA,NA,CASSLVGGPRITEAFF,TGTGCCAGCAGCTTAGTCGGGGGGCCCCGGATCACTGAAGCTTTCTTT
TRBV28,TRBJ1-5,NA,NA,CASSLRGGLHNQPQHF,TGTGCCAGCAGTTTACGAGGGGGGCTCCACAATCAGCCCCAGCATTTT
TRBV6-5,TRBJ2-2,NA,TRBD2,CASSPLAGGAGELFF,TGTGCCAGCAGCCCACTAGCGGGAGGAGCCGGGGAGCTGTTTTTT